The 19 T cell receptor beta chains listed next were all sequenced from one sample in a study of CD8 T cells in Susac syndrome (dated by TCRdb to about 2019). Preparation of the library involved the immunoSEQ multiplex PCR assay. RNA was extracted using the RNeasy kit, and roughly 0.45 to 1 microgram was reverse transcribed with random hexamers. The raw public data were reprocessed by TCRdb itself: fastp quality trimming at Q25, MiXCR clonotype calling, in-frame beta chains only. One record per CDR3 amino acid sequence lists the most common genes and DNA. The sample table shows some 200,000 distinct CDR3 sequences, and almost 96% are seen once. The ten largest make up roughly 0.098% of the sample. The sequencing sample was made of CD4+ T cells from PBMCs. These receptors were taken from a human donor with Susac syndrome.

Here the CDR3 DNA reads TGTGCCTGGAGTGTAGGCGGGGCAGATACGCAGTATTTT. It is translated as CAWSVGGADTQYF. The genes are TRBV30 and TRBJ2-3, with D tentatively TRBD2 (6 bases). Per germline, CDR1 GTSNPN and CDR2 SVGIG (reference sequence). The ends were cut back, 0 bases at V and 4 bases at J, with 8 bases in the middle. The CDR3 extends over 13 amino acids.

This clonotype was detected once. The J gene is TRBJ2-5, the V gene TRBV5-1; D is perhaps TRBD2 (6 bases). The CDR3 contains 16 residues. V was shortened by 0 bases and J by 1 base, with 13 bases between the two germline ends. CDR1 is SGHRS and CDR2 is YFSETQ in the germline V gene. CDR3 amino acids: CASSLGGETFQETQYF. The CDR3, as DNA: TGCGCCAGCAGCTTGGGCGGGGAGACATTCCAAGAGACCCAGTACTTC.

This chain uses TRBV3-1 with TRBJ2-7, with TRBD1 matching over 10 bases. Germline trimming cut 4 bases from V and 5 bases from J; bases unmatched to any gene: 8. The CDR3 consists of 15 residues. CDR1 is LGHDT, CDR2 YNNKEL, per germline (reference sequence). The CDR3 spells CASSPRGQGVDEQYF. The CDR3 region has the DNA TGTGCCAGCAGCCCTCGCGGACAGGGGGTGGACGAGCAGTACTTC.

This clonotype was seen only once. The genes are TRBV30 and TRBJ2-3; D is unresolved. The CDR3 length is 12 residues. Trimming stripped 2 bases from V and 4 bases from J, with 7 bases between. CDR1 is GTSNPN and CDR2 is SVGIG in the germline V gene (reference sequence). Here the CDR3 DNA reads TGTGCCTGGAGTTTAACTCCAGATACGCAGTATTTT. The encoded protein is CAWSLTPDTQYF.

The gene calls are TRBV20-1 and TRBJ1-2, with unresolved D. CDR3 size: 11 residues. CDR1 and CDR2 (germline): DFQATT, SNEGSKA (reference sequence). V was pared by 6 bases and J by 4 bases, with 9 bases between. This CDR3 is CSAPGGYGYTF. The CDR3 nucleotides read TGCAGTGCCCCCGGTGGCTATGGCTACACCTTC.

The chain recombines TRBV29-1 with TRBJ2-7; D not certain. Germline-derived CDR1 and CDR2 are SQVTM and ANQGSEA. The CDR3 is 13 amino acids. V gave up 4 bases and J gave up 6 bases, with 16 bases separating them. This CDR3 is CSVAPRGFGEQYF. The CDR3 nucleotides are TGCAGCGTTGCACCTCGAGGTTTCGGCGAGCAGTACTTC.

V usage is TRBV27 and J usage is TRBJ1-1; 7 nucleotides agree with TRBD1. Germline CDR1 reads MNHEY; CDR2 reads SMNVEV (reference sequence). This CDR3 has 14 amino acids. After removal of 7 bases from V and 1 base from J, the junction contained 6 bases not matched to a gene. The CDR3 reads CASTAGTANTEAFF. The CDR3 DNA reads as TGTGCCAGCACCGCCGGGACAGCGAACACTGAAGCTTTCTTT.

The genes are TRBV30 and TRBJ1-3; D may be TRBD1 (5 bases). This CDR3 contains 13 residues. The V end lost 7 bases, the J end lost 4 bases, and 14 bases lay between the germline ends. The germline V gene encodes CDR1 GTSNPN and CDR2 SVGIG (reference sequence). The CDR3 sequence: CAYPETAGNTIYF. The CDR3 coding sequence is TGTGCCTACCCGGAGACAGCCGGAAACACCATATATTTT.

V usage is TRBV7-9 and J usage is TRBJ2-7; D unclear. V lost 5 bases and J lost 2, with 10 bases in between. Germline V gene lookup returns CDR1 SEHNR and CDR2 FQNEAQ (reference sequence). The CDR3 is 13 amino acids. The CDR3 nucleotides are TGTGCCAGCAGCCCCCTTACTACCTACGAGCAGTACTTC. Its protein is CASSPLTTYEQYF.

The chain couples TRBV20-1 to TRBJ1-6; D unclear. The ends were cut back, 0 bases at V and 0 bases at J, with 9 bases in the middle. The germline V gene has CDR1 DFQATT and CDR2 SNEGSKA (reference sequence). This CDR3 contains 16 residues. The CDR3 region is CSARDPGSSYNSPLHF. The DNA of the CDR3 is TGCAGTGCTAGAGACCCGGGGAGCTCCTATAATTCACCCCTCCACTTT.

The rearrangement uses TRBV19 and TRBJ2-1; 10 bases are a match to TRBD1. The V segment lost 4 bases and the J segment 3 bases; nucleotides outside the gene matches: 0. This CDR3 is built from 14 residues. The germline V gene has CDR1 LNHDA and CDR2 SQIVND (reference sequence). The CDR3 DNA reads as TGTGCCAGTAGTAGGGACAGGGGCTACAATGAGCAGTTCTTC. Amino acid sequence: CASSRDRGYNEQFF.

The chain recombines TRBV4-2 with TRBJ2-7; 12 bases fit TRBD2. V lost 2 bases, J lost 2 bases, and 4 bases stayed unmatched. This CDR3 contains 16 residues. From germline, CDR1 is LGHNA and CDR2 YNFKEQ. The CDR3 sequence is CASSQPGLAGTYEQYF. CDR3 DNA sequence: TGTGCCAGCAGCCAACCCGGACTAGCGGGGACCTACGAGCAGTACTTC.

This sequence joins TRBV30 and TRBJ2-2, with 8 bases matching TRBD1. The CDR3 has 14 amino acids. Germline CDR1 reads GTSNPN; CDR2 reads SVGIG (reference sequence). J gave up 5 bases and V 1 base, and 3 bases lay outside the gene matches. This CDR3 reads CAWSAGQGTGELFF. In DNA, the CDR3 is TGTGCCTGGAGTGCAGGACAGGGAACCGGGGAGCTGTTTTTT.

Here the CDR3 DNA reads TGTGCCAGCAGTGAAGGCTCAGGGGTCAATGAGCAGTTCTTC. It codes for CASSEGSGVNEQFF. The J gene is TRBJ2-1, the V gene TRBV6-1; D may be TRBD1 (6 bases). The CDR3 loop spans 14 amino acids. V was cut by 1 base and J by 6 bases, with 10 bases left in between. Looked up from germline, CDR1 is MNHNS and CDR2 is SASEGT.

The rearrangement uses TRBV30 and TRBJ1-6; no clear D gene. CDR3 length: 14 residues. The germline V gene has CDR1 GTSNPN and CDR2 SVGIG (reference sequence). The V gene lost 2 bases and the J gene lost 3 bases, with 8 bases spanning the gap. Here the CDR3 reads CAWSLVLYNSPLHF. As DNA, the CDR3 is TGTGCCTGGAGTTTGGTCCTCTATAATTCACCCCTCCACTTT.

The CDR3 nucleotides read TGTGCCAGCAACCGGGACAGGAAGGACAATGAGCAGTTCTTC. Translating gives CASNRDRKDNEQFF. The rearrangement joins TRBV7-6 to TRBJ2-1; 8 nucleotides align to TRBD1. The trim removed 7 bases at V and 5 bases at J, leaving 7 bases unmatched. From germline, CDR1 is SGHVS and CDR2 FNYEAQ. The CDR3 is 14 amino acids.

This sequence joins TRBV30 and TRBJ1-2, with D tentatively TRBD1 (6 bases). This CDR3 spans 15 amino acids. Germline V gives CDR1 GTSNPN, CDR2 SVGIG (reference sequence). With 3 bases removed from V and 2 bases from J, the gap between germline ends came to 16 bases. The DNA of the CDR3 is TGTGCCTGGAGCCCTGGCGGGGGGCTAAACTATGGCTACACCTTC. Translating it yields CAWSPGGGLNYGYTF.

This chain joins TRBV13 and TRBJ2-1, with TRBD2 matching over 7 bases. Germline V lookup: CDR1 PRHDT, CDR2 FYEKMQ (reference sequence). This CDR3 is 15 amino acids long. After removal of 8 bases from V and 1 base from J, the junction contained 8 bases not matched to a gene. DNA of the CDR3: TGTGCCAGCTGCAGGCAGGGAGGGTCCTACAATGAGCAGTTCTTC. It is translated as CASCRQGGSYNEQFF.

The CDR3 reads CASSALSSTDTQYF. The CDR3, as DNA: TGTGCCAGCAGCGCGTTGAGCTCCACAGATACGCAGTATTTT. The rearrangement joins TRBV9 to TRBJ2-3; D gene unclear. The germline V and J ends were trimmed by 3 bases and 2 bases, with 10 bases remaining between them. This CDR3 is built from 14 residues. Germline-derived CDR1 and CDR2 are SGDLS and YYNGEE.